This T cell receptor beta chain was profiled in a study of kidney transplant recipient with SARS-CoV-2 infection. In TCRdb, the reads were re-called with MiXCR into one record per CDR3 protein. This table has approximately 250,000 distinct CDR3 sequences, about 28% appearing once. As regards this clonotype: This may arise from a read error, as a much more abundant clone is one base away.

The sample in question was a blood sample, obtained at baseline and between days 110 and 120 from a kidney transplant recipient. This receptor was obtained from a young adult male patient who had COVID-19 and was a kidney transplant recipient. Some T cells could come from the graft donor.

The CDR3 DNA is TGTGCCAGCAGCATGGGAATAACAAGCAGAAGGACCTATGGCTACACCTTC. Translating it yields CASSMGITSRRTYGYTF. The genes are TRBV11-2 and TRBJ1-2; no reliable D call. V was shortened by 5 bases and J by 4 bases, with 23 bases between the two germline ends. The germline V gene has CDR1 SGHAT and CDR2 FQNNGV. The CDR3 length is 17 residues.